The rows below give T cell receptor beta chains drawn from one sample of a study of T-cell reconstitution after alpha-beta-depleted transplantation in children. TCRdb redid the calling of the PCR reads with MiXCR, one entry per CDR3 protein. The sample carries hundreds of thousands of distinct CDR3 sequences, roughly 15% recorded once. The source material was PBMCs from the stem cell graft donor, sampled from the stem cell graft. The receptors here all came from a human donor who donated a stem cell graft to a child with acute myeloid leukemia. Both conserved end residues are part of each CDR3. A D gene is named only where the DNA matches it firmly. The listing skips clone size in some rows; elsewhere it reads once, few, many or a size class.

>16|TRBJ2-5|-|-|TRBV30
TGTGCCTGGAGTGTTGGCTTTGGGTCGTACCAAGAGACCCAGTACTTC
CAWSVGFGSYQETQYF
>15|TRBJ2-2|TRBD2|many|TRBV20-1
TGCAGTGCCTACGACATCGGGGAGGGCACCGGGGAGCTGTTTTTT
CSAYDIGEGTGELFF
>20|TRBJ2-6|TRBD2|few|TRBV15
TGTGCCACCAGCATCGGACTAGCGGGGGTGAAAATTTCTGGGGCCAACGTCCTGACTTTC
CATSIGLAGVKISGANVLTF
>13|TRBJ2-1|TRBD1|many|TRBV29-1
TGCAGCGGACGACAGGGTTCGTACAATGAGCAGTTCTTC
CSGRQGSYNEQFF
>16|TRBJ2-3|TRBD2|many|TRBV20-1
TGCAGTGCTAGGCCCTCGATAGCGGGTAGCACAGATACGCAGTATTTT
CSARPSIAGSTDTQYF
>15|TRBJ2-1|-|many|TRBV9
TGTGCCAGCAGCCCCCAGGTAGGGACCTACAATGAGCAGTTCTTC
CASSPQVGTYNEQFF
>15|TRBJ2-1|-|few|TRBV12-3/TRBV12-4
TGTGCCAGCAGTTTTGGGTCAGGGGAAGGGAATGAGCAGTTCTTC
CASSFGSGEGNEQFF
>14|TRBJ2-5|-|-|TRBV20-1
TGCAGTGCCCCTCCCGCCGACGGTGCAGGGGCCCAGTACTTC
CSAPPADGAGAQYF
>13|TRBJ1-2|-|many|TRBV7-3
TGTGCCAGCAGCTTGATCGGGAGGGATGGCTACACCTTC
CASSLIGRDGYTF
>15|TRBJ2-1|-|-|TRBV20-1
TGCAGTGCTAGATTCCGGGGGAAATCCTACAATGAGCAGTTCTTC
CSARFRGKSYNEQFF
>12|TRBJ1-5|-|few|TRBV19
TGTGCCAGTAAGGGAGGGGATCAGCCCCAGCATTTT
CASKGGDQPQHF
>16|TRBJ1-5|TRBD1|few|TRBV27
TGTGCCAGCAGCTCTAGGACAGGGTCGGGCAATCAGCCCCAGCATTTT
CASSSRTGSGNQPQHF
>13|TRBJ2-5|-|many|TRBV29-1
TGCAGCGTTGGCTTCCGGTCGGGGGAGACCCAGTACTTC
CSVGFRSGETQYF
>17|TRBJ1-2|TRBD1|-|TRBV5-1
TGCGCCAGCAGCTTGGTGACAGGGGACACGGTAAACTATGGCTACACCTTC
CASSLVTGDTVNYGYTF
>15|TRBJ1-1|TRBD1|-|TRBV7-2
TGTGCCAGCAGCCTCGACAGGGGGCGGTACACTGAAGCTTTCTTT
CASSLDRGRYTEAFF
>15|TRBJ2-2|-|many|TRBV20-1
TGCAGTGCCCCCTCTAACAGGGACGGATCCGGGGAGCTGTTTTTT
CSAPSNRDGSGELFF
>14|TRBJ2-3|-|-|TRBV12-3/TRBV12-4
TGTGCCAGCAGCGAACTAGAGGTTAAGGGTACGCAGTATTTT
CASSELEVKGTQYF
>15|TRBJ2-3|-|-|TRBV13
TGTGCCAGCAGCTTAGGACACACTAGCACAGATACGCAGTATTTT
CASSLGHTSTDTQYF
>13|TRBJ2-4|-|-|TRBV18
TGTGCCAGCTCACCCGGGGGGCAAAACATTCAGTACTTC
CASSPGGQNIQYF
>10|TRBJ1-1|-|many|TRBV20-1
TGCAGTGCAAGGAACACTGAAGCTTTCTTT
CSARNTEAFF
>15|TRBJ1-1|-|many|TRBV29-1
TGCAGCGTTGATAAATCGGGCATAGGGAACACTGAAGCTTTCTTT
CSVDKSGIGNTEAFF
>13|TRBJ2-1|-|many|TRBV10-2
TGCGCCAGCCGACAGTTCTCCTACAATGAGCAGTTCTTC
CASRQFSYNEQFF
>14|TRBJ2-7|TRBD1|many|TRBV7-2
TGTGCCAGCAGCTCGGGACAGGATCTCTACGAGCAGTACTTC
CASSSGQDLYEQYF
>15|TRBJ1-5|-|many|TRBV20-1
TGCAGTGCACTGGCGGGGGCGTGGGATAATCAGCCCCAGCATTTT
CSALAGAWDNQPQHF
>14|TRBJ2-2|TRBD1|many|TRBV6-4
TGTGCCAGCAGTCTTTCGACAGGGATCGGGGAGCTGTTTTTT
CASSLSTGIGELFF
>10|TRBJ2-1|-|many|TRBV20-1
TGCAGTGCTAGCTGGAATGAGCAGTTCTTC
CSASWNEQFF
>13|TRBJ2-2|-|many|TRBV7-2
TGTGCCAGCAGCTTGAGGCTAGGCGGGGAGCTGTTTTTT
CASSLRLGGELFF
>14|TRBJ2-7|TRBD1|few|TRBV9
TGTGCCAGCAGCGTAGTACCAGGGGGCCACGAGCAGTACTTC
CASSVVPGGHEQYF
>15|TRBJ1-1|TRBD1|few|TRBV10-3
TGTGCCATCAGTGGGGGGGGGGACAGGCTCACTGAAGCTTTCTTT
CAISGGGDRLTEAFF
>14|TRBJ2-7|-|-|TRBV15
TGTGCCACCAGCAGAGTGGCAGGGGCCCACGAGCAGTACTTC
CATSRVAGAHEQYF
>14|TRBJ1-3|-|-|TRBV7-2
TGTGCCAGCAGCTTTGGCAGGACTGGAAACACCATATATTTT
CASSFGRTGNTIYF
>13|TRBJ1-4|-|few|TRBV6-1
TGTGCCAGCAGGAGGGGGAGGAATGAAAAACTGTTTTTT
CASRRGRNEKLFF
>15|TRBJ1-1|TRBD1|-|TRBV5-1
TGCGCCAGCAGCACCTTAAGACAGGGTCGGACTGAAGCTTTCTTT
CASSTLRQGRTEAFF
>11|TRBJ2-5|-|many|TRBV6-2/TRBV6-3
TGTGCCAGCAGGAATCTGGAGACCCAGTACTTC
CASRNLETQYF
>15|TRBJ1-6|-|few|TRBV20-1
TGCAGTGCTCCAGCTATAAGCTCCTATAATTCACCCCTCCACTTT
CSAPAISSYNSPLHF
>15|TRBJ2-1|TRBD2|many|TRBV20-1
TGCAGTGCTCATGCCGGGACTAGCGGGGCCAATGAGCAGTTCTTC
CSAHAGTSGANEQFF
>14|TRBJ2-5|-|many|TRBV20-1
TGCAGTGCTAGACTCACGGGGGTCGGGGAGACCCAGTACTTC
CSARLTGVGETQYF
>16|TRBJ1-5|-|-|TRBV28
TGTGCCAGCAGACTGATAGCAACAGGGCGCAATCAGCCCCAGCATTTT
CASRLIATGRNQPQHF
>14|TRBJ1-4|-|-|TRBV28
TGTGCCAGCAGACGGGACGGCTTGTATGAAAAACTGTTTTTT
CASRRDGLYEKLFF
>11|TRBJ1-1|-|many|TRBV29-1
TGCAGCTGTTCCCCTAGCACTGAAGCTTTCTTT
CSCSPSTEAFF
>16|TRBJ2-1|TRBD2|many|TRBV12-3/TRBV12-4
TGTGCCAGCAGTCGCGAGGGACTAGCGGGGTTGAATGAGCAGTTCTTC
CASSREGLAGLNEQFF